This entry lists 31 T cell receptor beta chains sequenced from one sample in a study of CD8 T cells in Susac syndrome. With random hexamers, about 0.5 to 1 ug RNA was reverse transcribed. TCRdb used MiXCR to reprocess the immunoSEQ multiplex PCR reads, holding one entry per CDR3 protein. This sample has hundreds of thousands of distinct CDR3 sequences; around 93% occur once, and the top ten carry about 0.15%. Sequencing input: CD4+ T cells from PBMCs. These receptors all stem from a human donor with Susac syndrome.

This chain links TRBV3-1 with TRBJ1-3; D call uncertain. Germline lookup yields CDR1 LGHDT and CDR2 YNNKEL (reference sequence). Trimming took off 1 base at V and 0 bases at J, with 10 bases between the two ends. This CDR3 contains 16 residues. The CDR3, as DNA: TGTGCCAGCAGCCAAGTAGACGGGAGCTCTGGAAACACCATATATTTT. It yields the protein CASSQVDGSSGNTIYF.

The CDR3 DNA reads TGCAGTGCCGGGGTTCCAGGGGGCGCCTCCTACGAGCAGTACTTC. Protein: CSAGVPGGASYEQYF. V is TRBV20-1 and J is TRBJ2-7, with 8 bases identical to TRBD1. This CDR3 is 15 amino acids long. The V segment lost 6 bases and the J segment 0 bases; nucleotides outside the gene matches: 10. Germline loops: CDR1 DFQATT, CDR2 SNEGSKA (reference sequence).

CDR3 DNA sequence: TGTGCCAGCAGCCGCCCCTCCGGGGGGGGGCCTCGCACAGATACGCAGTATTTT. Protein: CASSRPSGGGPRTDTQYF. This rearrangement joins TRBV3-1 to TRBJ2-3; 8 nucleotides match TRBD2. Germline CDR1 reads LGHDT; CDR2 reads YNNKEL (reference sequence). CDR3 length: 18 amino acids. V was pared by 4 bases and J by 1 base, with 13 bases of the junction left unmatched.

Comments on this clonotype: A junction boundary mismatches the germline segment, possibly from a read error. The DNA for the CDR3 is TGTGCCAGCAGTACCGAGGATTTT. This translates into CASSTEDF. V is TRBV6-5 and J is TRBJ1-3; D is undetermined. This CDR3 region has 8 residues. The germline V gene encodes CDR1 MNHEY and CDR2 SVGAGI.

The chain joins TRBV30 to TRBJ2-5; D gene uncertain. Germline CDR1 reads GTSNPN; CDR2 reads SVGIG (reference sequence). The CDR3 totals 12 residues. V dropped 3 bases and J dropped 5 bases, with 10 bases sitting between them. CDR3 in amino acids: CAWSSGLETQYF. The CDR3 region has the DNA TGTGCCTGGAGCTCTGGGCTGGAGACCCAGTACTTC.

The V call is TRBV6-5, the J call TRBJ1-6; D not resolved. Germline loops: CDR1 MNHEY, CDR2 SVGAGI. The V and J ends lost 2 bases and 6 bases respectively, with 14 bases between them. CDR3 length: 16 amino acids. Written as DNA, the CDR3 is TGTGCCAGCAGTTACCGACGGGGATTGAGTAATTCACCCCTCCACTTT. This codes for CASSYRRGLSNSPLHF.

This chain connects TRBV28 to TRBJ1-3, with 9 nucleotides matching TRBD1. CDR1 and CDR2 from the germline V gene are MDHEN and SYDVKM. The CDR3 spans 16 residues. V lost 4 bases and J lost 4; bases outside the gene matches: 8. CDR3 nucleotides: TGTGCCAGCAGTTCGGGACAGGGTGTCCAAGGAAACACCATATATTTT. This gives the protein CASSSGQGVQGNTIYF.

The rearrangement uses TRBV27 and TRBJ1-4; no clear D gene. V lost 4 bases to trimming and J lost 8 bases, with 17 bases between them. The CDR3 has 15 amino acids. Germline loops: CDR1 MNHEY, CDR2 SMNVEV (reference sequence). CDR3 coding DNA: TGTGCCAGCAGTTACTCCGGGAGAGCGGAGGAAAAACTGTTTTTT. It translates to CASSYSGRAEEKLFF.

CDR3 amino acids: CASSFSDSSSYEQYF. CDR3 coding DNA: TGTGCCAGCAGCTTTTCGGACTCGAGCTCCTACGAGCAGTACTTC. The rearrangement joins TRBV7-8 to TRBJ2-7, with D maybe TRBD2 (5 bases). The CDR3 is 15 residues long. V was trimmed by 3 bases and J by 0 bases, leaving 12 bases between them. Germline V lookup: CDR1 SGHVS, CDR2 FQNEAQ.

The chain employs TRBV5-6 and TRBJ1-1; no clear D. The V end lost 6 bases, the J end lost 6 bases, and 21 bases lay between the germline ends. The CDR3 is made up of 15 amino acids. Germline V gene sequence: CDR1 SGHDT, CDR2 YYEEEE. CDR3 in amino acids: CASTLLSRVGPEAFF. The CDR3 DNA reads TGTGCCAGCACCTTACTGTCACGGGTAGGACCTGAAGCTTTCTTT.

This sequence joins TRBV7-2 and TRBJ2-5, with TRBD1 identical over 8 bases. The germline V gene encodes CDR1 SGHTA and CDR2 FQGNSA. The CDR3 runs 14 residues. Trimming removed 6 bases from V and 4 bases from J; junction bases left unmatched: 7. This CDR3 is CASSRDRGVETQYF. The CDR3 nucleotides are TGTGCCAGCAGTCGAGACAGGGGCGTAGAGACCCAGTACTTC.

This clonotype came up once. This rearrangement joins TRBV2 to TRBJ1-5; 9 positions match TRBD1. This CDR3 spans 15 amino acids. Per germline, CDR1 SNHLY and CDR2 FYNNEI. Trimming took 6 bases from V and 5 from J; bases not matched to a gene: 8. CDR3 coding DNA: TGTGCCAGCAGCACGGGACAGGGAGCATATCAGCCCCAGCATTTT. It is translated as CASSTGQGAYQPQHF.

The V gene is TRBV20-1, the J gene TRBJ2-7, with 8 bases fitting TRBD1. Per germline, CDR1 DFQATT and CDR2 SNEGSKA (reference sequence). V shed 5 bases, J shed 0 bases, and the junction held 6 bases outside the gene matches. This CDR3 spans 14 amino acids. The CDR3 DNA reads as TGCAGTGCTGACGGACAGGGATTCTCCTACGAGCAGTACTTC. It encodes CSADGQGFSYEQYF.

The genes are TRBV5-1 and TRBJ1-1, with unresolved D. The CDR3 is 14 residues long. CDR1 and CDR2 from the germline V gene are SGHRS and YFSETQ. The germline V and J ends were trimmed by 0 bases and 4 bases, with 10 bases remaining between them. CDR3 nucleotides: TGCGCCAGCAGCTTGGGCTCGGGAAGCACTGAAGCTTTCTTT. Its protein is CASSLGSGSTEAFF.

The chain joins TRBV30 to TRBJ2-2; D is unresolved. This CDR3 is 12 amino acids long. V was clipped by 0 bases and J by 8 bases, with 7 bases between them. The germline CDR1 and CDR2 sequences are GTSNPN and SVGIG (reference sequence). CDR3 coding DNA: TGTGCCTGGAGTGTACAGAGGGGGGAGCTGTTTTTT. It specifies CAWSVQRGELFF.

The rearrangement joins TRBV6-5 to TRBJ1-2; possibly TRBD1 for D (5 bases). Germline V gene lookup returns CDR1 MNHEY and CDR2 SVGAGI. This CDR3 has 14 residues. V shed 6 bases and J shed 0 bases, with 11 bases lying between them. CDR3 sequence (DNA): TGTGCCAGCAGAGTGACAGTATCTAACTATGGCTACACCTTC. Protein product: CASRVTVSNYGYTF.

The genes are TRBV7-6 and TRBJ1-5; 8 positions match TRBD1. Unmatched junction bases numbered 5, after V lost 1 base and J lost 6 bases. CDR1 is SGHVS and CDR2 is FNYEAQ in the germline V gene. The CDR3 loop spans 15 amino acids. The CDR3: CASSLGAGGGQPQHF. In DNA, the CDR3 is TGTGCCAGCAGCTTAGGGGCAGGGGGCGGTCAGCCCCAGCATTTT.

This sequence joins TRBV15 and TRBJ2-7, with D perhaps assigned TRBD1 or TRBD2 (5 bases each). V lost 0 bases, J lost 6 bases, and 9 bases lay in between. Per germline, CDR1 LNHNV and CDR2 YYDKDF (reference sequence). This CDR3 has 13 residues. The CDR3 protein is CATSRDKGSEQYF. The CDR3 DNA follows: TGTGCCACCAGCAGAGATAAGGGGAGCGAGCAGTACTTC. The full variable domain, completed using reference TRBV15 and TRBJ2-7, is DAMVIQNPRYQVTQFGKPVTLSCSQTLNHNVMYWYQQKSSQAPKLLFHYYDKDFNNEADTPDNFQSRRPNTSFCFLDIRSPGLGDTAMYLCATSRDKGSEQYFGPGTRLTVT.

The genes are TRBV7-2 and TRBJ2-5; 8 bases fit TRBD2. V shed 5 bases, J shed 1 base, and the junction held 9 bases outside the gene matches. The CDR3 consists of 16 residues. Per the germline V gene, CDR1 is SGHTA and CDR2 is FQGNSA. The CDR3 DNA reads TGTGCCAGCAGCCCCCGGTTAGCGGGGCTCCAAGAGACCCAGTACTTC. As protein: CASSPRLAGLQETQYF.

This clonotype was seen more than once but under ten times. CDR3 region: CAISVGTPNTGELFF. The CDR3 DNA reads TGTGCCATCAGTGTGGGAACACCAAACACCGGGGAGCTGTTTTTT. The chain uses TRBV10-3 and TRBJ2-2; D is unclear. The V gene lost 4 bases and the J gene lost 2 bases, with 11 bases spanning the gap. Germline loops: CDR1 ENHRY, CDR2 SYGVKD. The CDR3 extends over 15 amino acids.

This clonotype was observed a single time. V is TRBV2 and J is TRBJ1-1, with TRBD1 matching 8 bases. Germline V gene sequence: CDR1 SNHLY, CDR2 FYNNEI. The CDR3 is 13 residues long. The trim removed 1 base at V and 12 bases at J, leaving 7 bases unmatched. The CDR3 region is CASSEEQGALSFF. DNA of the CDR3: TGTGCCAGCAGTGAAGAGCAGGGGGCGCTTTCTTTCTTT.

The V gene is TRBV10-2, the J gene TRBJ2-7, with unresolved D. Germline V gene sequence: CDR1 WSHSY, CDR2 SAAADI. The CDR3 loop spans 14 amino acids. The V end was cut by 5 bases, the J end by 2 bases, with 13 bases between. The CDR3 DNA reads as TGCGCCAGCAGTACCGGAGCTTTAACCTACGAGCAGTACTTC. It encodes CASSTGALTYEQYF.

This clonotype was counted once. V usage is TRBV3-1 and J usage is TRBJ2-3; D may match TRBD1 or TRBD2 (6 bases each). V was clipped by 0 bases and J by 5 bases, with 12 bases between them. CDR1 is LGHDT, CDR2 YNNKEL, per germline (reference sequence). The CDR3 runs to 15 residues. The CDR3 here is CASSQDRGAGDTQYF. CDR3 DNA sequence: TGTGCCAGCAGCCAAGATAGGGGGGCCGGAGATACGCAGTATTTT.

CDR3 nucleotides: TGTGCCAGCAGCCCCGACGGGAGTAGAGGGGAGACCCAGTACTTC. Amino acid sequence: CASSPDGSRGETQYF. The chain combines TRBV7-2 with TRBJ2-5, with a tentative D call TRBD2 (6 bases). V dropped 5 bases and J dropped 5 bases, with 18 bases sitting between them. Germline V gene sequence: CDR1 SGHTA, CDR2 FQGNSA. The CDR3 contains 15 residues. The full variable domain, completed using reference TRBV7-2 and TRBJ2-5, is GAGVSQSPSNKVTEKGKDVELRCDPISGHTALYWYRQSLGQGLEFLIYFQGNSAPDKSGLPSDRFSAERTGGSVSTLTIQRTQQEDSAVYLCASSPDGSRGETQYFGPGTRLLVL.

The chain links TRBV5-4 to TRBJ2-5, with D possibly being TRBD1 or TRBD2 (6 bases each). Trimming took 0 bases from V and 5 from J, leaving 11 bases between them. The length of the CDR3 is 14 residues. Per germline, CDR1 SGHNT and CDR2 YYREEE (reference sequence). This chain's CDR3 is CASSLGGAVETQYF. CDR3 nucleotides: TGTGCCAGCAGCTTGGGGGGGGCCGTGGAGACCCAGTACTTC.

V and J are TRBV29-1 and TRBJ1-1; D unclear. Germline values: CDR1 SQVTM, CDR2 ANQGSEA. The CDR3 is made up of 13 amino acids. The V end lost 3 bases, the J end lost 2 bases, and 10 bases lay between the germline ends. The CDR3 loop is CSVDPQSNTEAFF. CDR3 nucleotides: TGCAGCGTTGATCCCCAGAGTAACACTGAAGCTTTCTTT.

This clonotype was found once. The CDR3 spells CASSPLGGSNTGELFF. CDR3 DNA sequence: TGTGCCAGCTCACCACTCGGGGGTTCGAACACCGGGGAGCTGTTTTTT. The chain combines TRBV18 with TRBJ2-2, with TRBD2 as a possible D gene (6 bases). Trimming pared 1 base from V and 0 bases from J, leaving 9 bases between. The CDR3 spans 16 residues. The V gene's germline CDR1 is KGHSH and CDR2 LQKENI.

The V and J genes are TRBV5-4 and TRBJ2-3; possible D gene TRBD1, 6 bases. Germline V gene sequence: CDR1 SGHNT, CDR2 YYREEE (reference sequence). CDR3 length: 13 residues. The V gene lost 6 bases and the J gene lost 3 bases, with 11 bases spanning the gap. DNA of the CDR3: TGTGCCAGCACAGGGCAGGGGACAGATACGCAGTATTTT. It specifies CASTGQGTDTQYF.

The chain joins TRBV29-1 to TRBJ2-5; unclear D gene. Per the germline V gene, CDR1 is SQVTM and CDR2 is ANQGSEA. The CDR3 is 12 residues long. Trimming took off 0 bases at V and 4 bases at J, with 6 bases between the two ends. The CDR3 DNA follows: TGCAGCGTTGAAGATCTGGTAGAGACCCAGTACTTC. Protein sequence: CSVEDLVETQYF.

The chain has TRBV24-1 and TRBJ2-5; possible D gene TRBD1, 8 bases. CDR3 length: 16 amino acids. V was pared by 0 bases and J by 3 bases, with 13 bases between. Germline-derived CDR1 and CDR2 are KGHDR and SFDVKD. The CDR3 is CATSDLQGAGEETQYF. The DNA for the CDR3 is TGTGCCACCAGTGATTTGCAGGGGGCGGGGGAAGAGACCCAGTACTTC.

J is TRBJ1-6 and V is TRBV20-1, with TRBD1 matching 7 bases. Germline V gene sequence: CDR1 DFQATT, CDR2 SNEGSKA (reference sequence). The CDR3 is made up of 14 amino acids. Losses at the gene ends were 5 bases for V and 5 bases for J; bases not matched to a gene: 6. The CDR3 here is CSAGNRGDNSPLHF. CDR3 DNA sequence: TGCAGTGCTGGCAACAGGGGAGATAATTCACCCCTCCACTTT.